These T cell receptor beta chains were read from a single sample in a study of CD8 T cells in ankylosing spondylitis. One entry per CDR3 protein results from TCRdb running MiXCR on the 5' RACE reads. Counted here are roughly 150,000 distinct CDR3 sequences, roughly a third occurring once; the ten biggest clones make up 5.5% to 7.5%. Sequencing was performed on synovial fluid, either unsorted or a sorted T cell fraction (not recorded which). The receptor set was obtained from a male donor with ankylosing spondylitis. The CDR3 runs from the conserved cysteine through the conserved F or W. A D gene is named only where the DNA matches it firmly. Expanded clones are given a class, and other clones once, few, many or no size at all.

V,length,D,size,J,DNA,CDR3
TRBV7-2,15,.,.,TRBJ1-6,TGTGCCAGCAGCTTAGCGGTTACCTATAATTCACCCCTCCACTTT,CASSLAVTYNSPLHF
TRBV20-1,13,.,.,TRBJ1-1,TGCAGTGCTCGGCTACAGGGGAACACTGAAGCTTTCTTT,CSARLQGNTEAFF
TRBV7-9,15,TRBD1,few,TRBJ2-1,TGTGCCAGCAGCTTTGACAGGGGAGGTGGGGGTGAGCAGTTCTTC,CASSFDRGGGGEQFF
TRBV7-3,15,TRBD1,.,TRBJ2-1,TGTGCCAGCAGCTTCGGACAGGGTCCCTACAATGAGCAGTTCTTC,CASSFGQGPYNEQFF
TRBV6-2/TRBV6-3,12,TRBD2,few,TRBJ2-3,TGTGCCAGCAGAAGCGGGAGTTATACGCAGTATTTT,CASRSGSYTQYF
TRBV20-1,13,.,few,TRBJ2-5,TGCAGTGCTAATAAGCAGAACCAAGAGACCCAGTACTTC,CSANKQNQETQYF
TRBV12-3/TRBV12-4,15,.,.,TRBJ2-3,TGTGCCAGCTCTCTGATTACAGGAGTCACAGATACGCAGTATTTT,CASSLITGVTDTQYF
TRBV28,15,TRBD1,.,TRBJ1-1,TGTGCCAGCAGTTTCTTAGGACAGGGGGACACTGAAGCTTTCTTT,CASSFLGQGDTEAFF
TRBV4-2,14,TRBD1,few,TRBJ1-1,TGTGCCAGCAGCCAAGGACAGGGGAACACTGAAGCTTTCTTT,CASSQGQGNTEAFF
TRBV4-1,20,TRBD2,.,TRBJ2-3,TGCGCCAGCAGCCAAAGCGAAACTAGCGGGAGGTCCGGGGGCACAGATACGCAGTATTTT,CASSQSETSGRSGGTDTQYF
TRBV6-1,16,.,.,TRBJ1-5,TGTGCCAGCAGCACCCGGGGGGGGGAGAGCAATCAGCCCCAGCATTTT,CASSTRGGESNQPQHF
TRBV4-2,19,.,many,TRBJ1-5,TGTGCCAGCAGCCAAGGGGAGGGCAGGGTAACAAGGGGCAATCAGCCCCAGCATTTT,CASSQGEGRVTRGNQPQHF
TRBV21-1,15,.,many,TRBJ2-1,TGTGCCAGCAGCAAATGGAGGGGACAGAACAATGAGCAGTTCTTC,CASSKWRGQNNEQFF
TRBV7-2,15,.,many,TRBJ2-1,TGTGCCAGCAGCCCTCTTAGAGGGCAGGGCAATGAGCAGTTCTTC,CASSPLRGQGNEQFF
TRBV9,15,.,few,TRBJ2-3,TGTGCCAGCAGCGTATCGACAGGTCGCACAGATACGCAGTATTTT,CASSVSTGRTDTQYF
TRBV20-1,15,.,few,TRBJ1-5,TGCAGTGCTCATGGTCGGGCATCTGGGAATCAGCCCCAGCATTTT,CSAHGRASGNQPQHF
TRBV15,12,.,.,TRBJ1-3,TGTGCCACCAGCGCTTCTGGAAACACCATATATTTT,CATSASGNTIYF
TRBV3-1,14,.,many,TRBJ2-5,TGTGCCAGCAGCCAAGCAGGGAGAGAAGAGACCCAGTACTTC,CASSQAGREETQYF
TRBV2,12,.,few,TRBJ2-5,TGTGCCAGCACTGTGGGGCAAGAGACCCAGTACTTC,CASTVGQETQYF
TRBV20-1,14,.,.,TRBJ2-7,TGCAGTGCCCGCGCTGGGGGTGAGCTTTGGGAGCAGTACTTC,CSARAGGELWEQYF
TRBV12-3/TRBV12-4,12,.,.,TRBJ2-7,TGTGCCAGCAGTTTGACTAGCTACGAGCAGTACTTC,CASSLTSYEQYF
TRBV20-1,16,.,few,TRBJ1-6,TGCAGTGCTAGAGGGGGGGGCAGCTCCTATAATTCACCCCTCCACTTT,CSARGGGSSYNSPLHF
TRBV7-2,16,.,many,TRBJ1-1,TGTGCCAGCAGCCCGGGCCAACCCCAGAGGAACACTGAAGCTTTCTTT,CASSPGQPQRNTEAFF
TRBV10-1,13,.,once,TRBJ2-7,TGCGCCAGCCAAGCGGGCCCAGGGTACGAGCAGTACTTC,CASQAGPGYEQYF
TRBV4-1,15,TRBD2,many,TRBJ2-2,TGCGCCAGCAGCCAAGAAGGGACTAGTCCCGGGGAGCTGTTTTTT,CASSQEGTSPGELFF
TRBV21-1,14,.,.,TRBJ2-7,TGTGCCAGCAGCAAAGGGACAGGGCCCTACGAGCAGTACTTC,CASSKGTGPYEQYF
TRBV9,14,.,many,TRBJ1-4,TGTGCCAGCAGCGGCACCCAGGGTGGCGAAAAACTGTTTTTT,CASSGTQGGEKLFF
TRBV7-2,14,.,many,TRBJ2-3,TGTGCCAGCAGCCGGGACTCTAGCACAGATACGCAGTATTTT,CASSRDSSTDTQYF
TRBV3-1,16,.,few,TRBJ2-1,TGTGCCAGCAGCCAAGATAGGCTAGCGTTCTACAATGAGCAGTTCTTC,CASSQDRLAFYNEQFF
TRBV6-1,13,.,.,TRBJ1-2,TGTGGCAGCAGCCTCAGACCAGACTATGGCTACACCTTC,CGSSLRPDYGYTF
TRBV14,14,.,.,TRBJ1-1,TGTGCCAGCAGCCGTCAGATGGGTTCCACTGAAGCTTTCTTT,CASSRQMGSTEAFF
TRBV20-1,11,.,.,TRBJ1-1,TGCAGTGCCCACAGGGTCTTTGAAGCTTTCTTT,CSAHRVFEAFF
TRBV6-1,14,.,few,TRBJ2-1,TGTGCCAGCAGGATGGGGGGTACCTACAATGAGCAGTTCTTC,CASRMGGTYNEQFF
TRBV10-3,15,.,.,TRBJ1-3,TGTGCCACGGAGACTGGGGAATTACGTGGAAACACCATATATTTT,CATETGELRGNTIYF
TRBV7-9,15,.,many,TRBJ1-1,TGTGCCAGCAGCTTAGTGGCAGGGTGGAGCACTGAAGCTTTCTTT,CASSLVAGWSTEAFF
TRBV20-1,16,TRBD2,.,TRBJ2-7,TGCAGTGCTGTACAACTAGCGGGAGGGGCAAGGGGAGAGCAGTACTTC,CSAVQLAGGARGEQYF
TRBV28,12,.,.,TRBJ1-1,TGTGCCAGCATTGGTAGGAACACTGAAGCTTTCTTT,CASIGRNTEAFF
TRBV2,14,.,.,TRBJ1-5,TGTGCCAGCAGTGAGGATGGGGGGAACCAGCCCCAGCATTTT,CASSEDGGNQPQHF
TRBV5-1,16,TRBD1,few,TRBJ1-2,TGCGCCAGCAGCCTGGACAGGGATGGTACTAACTATGGCTACACCTTC,CASSLDRDGTNYGYTF
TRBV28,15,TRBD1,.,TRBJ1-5,TGTGCCACCAAAGGCTACAGGGGGTTAAATCAGCCCCAGCATTTT,CATKGYRGLNQPQHF
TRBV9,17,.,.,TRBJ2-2,TGTGCCAGCAGCGTAGAAGGCAGGGGAAGGGGGACCGGGGAGCTGTTTTTT,CASSVEGRGRGTGELFF
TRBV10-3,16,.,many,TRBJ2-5,TGTGCCATCAGTGAGTCGCTAGGAGGGAAGGGAGAGACCCAGTACTTC,CAISESLGGKGETQYF
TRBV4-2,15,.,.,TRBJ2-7,TGTGCCAGCAGCCAAAACCGGGACTTCCCAAACGAGCAGTACTTC,CASSQNRDFPNEQYF
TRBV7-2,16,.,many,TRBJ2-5,TGTGCCAGCAGCTTAAGATTCGGGACCCACCAAGAGACCCAGTACTTC,CASSLRFGTHQETQYF
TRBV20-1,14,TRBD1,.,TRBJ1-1,TGCAGTGCTCCCCGGACAGGGAAGAACACTGAAGCTTTCTTT,CSAPRTGKNTEAFF
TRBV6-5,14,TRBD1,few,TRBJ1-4,TGTGCCAGCAGTTACTCCAGGGGGCTAGAAAAACTGTTTTTT,CASSYSRGLEKLFF
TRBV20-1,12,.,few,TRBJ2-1,TGCAGTGCTAGGGGACGGGTAAATGAGCAGTTCTTC,CSARGRVNEQFF
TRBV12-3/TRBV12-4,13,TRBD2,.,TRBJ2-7,TGTGCCAGCAGTAGCGGGAGGTCCTACGAGCAGTACTTC,CASSSGRSYEQYF
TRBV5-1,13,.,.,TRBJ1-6,TGCGCCAGCAGCGGCCTTAATAATTCACCCCTCCACTTT,CASSGLNNSPLHF
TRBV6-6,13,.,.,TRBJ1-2,TGTGCCAGCAGAATAGGGGGGGGCTATGGCTACACCTTC,CASRIGGGYGYTF
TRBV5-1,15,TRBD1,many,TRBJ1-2,TGCGCCAGCAGCCCAGGGTCAGGGGGCAAGGTTGGCTACACCTTC,CASSPGSGGKVGYTF
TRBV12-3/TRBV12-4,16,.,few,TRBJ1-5,TGTGCCAGCAGTTTAGGCAGTGAGTATAGCAATCAGCCCCAGCATTTT,CASSLGSEYSNQPQHF